Listed here are 26 T cell receptor beta chains from one sample, sequenced in a study of cytomegalovirus exposure and HLA in healthy donors. The repertoire was sequenced with immunoSEQ multiplex PCR; TCRdb's copy has only in-frame clones and lacks some. The table records 130,000 to 150,000 clones, about 89% of them present only once. Sequences were obtained from PBMCs. All receptors come from a woman in her late teens or twenties in good health and CMV-seropositive.

This sequence joins TRBV7-9 and TRBJ1-1; D gene unclear. CDR3 length equals 13 residues. Germline V gene lookup returns CDR1 SEHNR and CDR2 FQNEAQ (reference sequence). The V gene lost 5 bases and the J gene lost 1 base, with 8 bases spanning the gap. The CDR3 protein is CASSPTGNTEAFF. The CDR3 region has the DNA TGTGCCAGCAGCCCCACGGGGAACACTGAAGCTTTCTTT.

V is TRBV7-3 and J is TRBJ2-3, with 11 bases that match TRBD2. CDR1 SGHTA and CDR2 FQGTGA come from the germline V gene. This CDR3 contains 16 residues. The junction had 3 bases not matched to a gene; V was cut back by 4 bases and J by 0 bases. This CDR3 reads CASSSGLAASTDTQYF. The CDR3 nucleotides read TGTGCCAGCAGCTCGGGACTAGCGGCCAGCACAGATACGCAGTATTTT.

The chain uses TRBV12-2 and TRBJ2-2; TRBD1, the table's D call, was not compared with the DNA. TRBV12-2 counts as a pseudogene. The CDR3 has 15 residues. The CDR3 DNA sequence: TGTGCAAGTCGCTTAGCCAGGGGGCTCACCGGGGAGCTGTTTTTT. Translating gives CASRLARGLTGELFF.

J is TRBJ1-4 and V is TRBV9; 7 positions agree with TRBD1. Germline lookup yields CDR1 SGDLS and CDR2 YYNGEE. The V gene end was trimmed by 0 bases and the J gene end by 3 bases; junction bases not matched to a gene: 5. The length of the CDR3 is 16 residues. CDR3 DNA sequence: TGTGCCAGCAGCGTAGCTAACAGGGGTTCTAATGAAAAACTGTTTTTT. This encodes CASSVANRGSNEKLFF.

This clone has more than one count but fewer than ten. This chain connects TRBV7-2 to TRBJ1-5; D is possibly TRBD1 (5 bases). Trimming removed 5 bases from V and 4 bases from J, with 15 bases in between. This CDR3 has 15 amino acids. Looked up from germline, CDR1 is SGHTA and CDR2 is FQGNSA. CDR3 sequence: CASSRDRLENQPQHF. CDR3 nucleotides: TGTGCCAGCAGCCGTGACAGACTAGAGAATCAGCCCCAGCATTTT.

This rearrangement joins TRBV28 to TRBJ1-4; 7 bases align to TRBD1. This CDR3 contains 15 residues. The ends lost 2 bases at V and 7 bases at J; junction bases unmatched: 7. Per germline, CDR1 MDHEN and CDR2 SYDVKM. The CDR3 DNA is TGTGCCAGCAGTTTAGGGGACAGCCCGCGTGAAAAACTGTTTTTT. Translating it yields CASSLGDSPREKLFF.

The genes are TRBV6-1 and TRBJ1-2; 8 bases align to TRBD1. Trimming at V came to 4 bases and at J to 6 bases, leaving 19 bases not matched to a gene. CDR3 length: 18 residues. Looked up from germline, CDR1 is MNHNS and CDR2 is SASEGT. The CDR3 reads CASSAGLRGQAWPDGYTF. DNA for the CDR3: TGTGCCAGCAGTGCCGGGTTGAGGGGACAGGCCTGGCCGGATGGCTACACCTTC.

The chain is built from TRBV29-1 and TRBJ2-1, with 10 bases identical to TRBD2. From germline, CDR1 is SQVTM and CDR2 ANQGSEA. The junction had 9 bases not matched to a gene; V was cut back by 3 bases and J by 10 bases. This CDR3 spans 14 amino acids. The DNA of the CDR3 is TGCAGCGTTGATTTGGCTAGCGGGAGAAACGAGCAGTTCTTC. Encoded protein: CSVDLASGRNEQFF.

The chain is built from TRBV25-1 and TRBJ1-1; possible D gene TRBD1, 5 bases. CDR1 and CDR2 (germline): MGHDK, SYGVNS. CDR3 length equals 13 residues. V dropped 5 bases and J dropped 5 bases, with 12 bases sitting between them. For the CDR3, the DNA is TGTGCCAGCAGTTACCCGGGGGGAACTGAAGCTTTCTTT. It codes for CASSYPGGTEAFF.

CDR3 protein: CASSLVDRVNYGYTF. As DNA, the CDR3 is TGTGCCAGCAGCTTAGTAGACAGGGTAAACTATGGCTACACCTTC. The chain is built from TRBV13 and TRBJ1-2; 7 bases are shared with TRBD1. From germline, CDR1 is PRHDT and CDR2 FYEKMQ (reference sequence). This CDR3 is built from 15 residues. Germline trimming cut 1 base from V and 2 bases from J; bases unmatched to any gene: 4.

The gene calls are TRBV6-6 and TRBJ1-1; D is unclear. The ends were cut back, 5 bases at V and 6 bases at J, with 10 bases in the middle. The CDR3 is 12 residues long. Per the germline V gene, CDR1 is MNHNY and CDR2 is SVGAGI (reference sequence). CDR3: CASSLSGAEAFF. In DNA, the CDR3 is TGTGCCAGCAGTCTCTCGGGAGCTGAAGCTTTCTTT.

This clone was detected only a few times. The chain joins TRBV30 to TRBJ1-2, with TRBD1 identical over 8 bases. The length of the CDR3 is 13 residues. CDR1 is GTSNPN, CDR2 SVGIG, per germline (reference sequence). V trimming: 2 bases; J trimming: 8 bases; junction bases outside the gene matches: 7. The CDR3 sequence is CAWSPDRGGGYTF. CDR3 coding DNA: TGTGCCTGGAGTCCCGACAGGGGAGGCGGCTACACCTTC.

The chain couples TRBV27 to TRBJ2-7; a weak D match, TRBD1 (5 bases). This CDR3 comprises 14 residues. Germline V gives CDR1 MNHEY, CDR2 SMNVEV (reference sequence). With 5 bases removed from V and 1 base from J, the gap between germline ends came to 12 bases. DNA for the CDR3: TGTGCCAGCAGTCCTCTGACAGCTTCCTACGAGCAGTACTTC. Amino acids: CASSPLTASYEQYF.

The chain has TRBV5-4 and TRBJ2-1; 8 bases are shared with TRBD2. Germline loops: CDR1 SGHNT, CDR2 YYREEE (reference sequence). The V and J ends lost 0 bases and 0 bases, in that order; junction bases with no gene match: 5. The CDR3 is made up of 17 amino acids. The CDR3, as DNA: TGTGCCAGCAGCTTGGACCCTACTAGCGGCTCCTACAATGAGCAGTTCTTC. The encoded protein is CASSLDPTSGSYNEQFF.

This chain uses TRBV6-6 with TRBJ1-4; D might be TRBD1 (5 bases). The V gene lost 6 bases and the J gene lost 5 bases, with 13 bases spanning the gap. The CDR3 spans 14 residues. Germline CDR1 and CDR2: MNHNY and SVGAGI (reference sequence). The CDR3 DNA follows: TGTGCCAGCAGCGAAGGGGCGCGCAATGAAAAACTGTTTTTT. As protein: CASSEGARNEKLFF.

The chain employs TRBV19 and TRBJ2-7; TRBD1 matches at 8 bases. Germline V lookup: CDR1 LNHDA, CDR2 SQIVND (reference sequence). Trimming at V came to 4 bases and at J to 6 bases, leaving 5 bases not matched to a gene. This CDR3 comprises 13 residues. This CDR3 is CASSRGQGREQYF. In DNA, the CDR3 is TGTGCCAGTAGTAGAGGACAGGGTCGCGAGCAGTACTTC.

The CDR3 nucleotides are TGTGCCAGCAGTGAATTTGCGGGAGCCTTCTACGAGCAGTACTTC. This encodes CASSEFAGAFYEQYF. The genes are TRBV2 and TRBJ2-7; 7 bases align to TRBD2. With V trimmed by 2 bases and J by 3 bases, 7 bases remained unmatched. CDR1 and CDR2 (germline): SNHLY, FYNNEI. This CDR3 is built from 15 residues.

The rearrangement links TRBV29-1 to TRBJ1-4; TRBD1 aligns across 11 bases. The length of the CDR3 is 13 residues. Trimming cost V 6 bases and J 7 bases; bases outside gene matches: 4. Germline loops: CDR1 SQVTM, CDR2 ANQGSEA. CDR3 residues: CSVGQGAGEKLFF. The CDR3 DNA is TGCAGCGTCGGACAGGGGGCAGGTGAAAAACTGTTTTTT.

The gene calls are TRBV5-4 and TRBJ2-2; no clear D. Trimming took 2 bases from V and 1 from J, leaving 6 bases between them. The CDR3 loop spans 14 amino acids. Germline V lookup: CDR1 SGHNT, CDR2 YYREEE (reference sequence). The CDR3 coding sequence is TGTGCCAGCAGCTTCCGGGTGAACACCGGGGAGCTGTTTTTT. It specifies CASSFRVNTGELFF.

CDR3 DNA sequence: TGTGCCAGCAGTCCTACTAGCGGGAGTTACAATGAGCAGTTCTTC. This codes for CASSPTSGSYNEQFF. This sequence joins TRBV6-6 and TRBJ2-1; TRBD2 matches at 11 bases. The CDR3 has 15 residues. J was trimmed by 4 bases and V by 5 bases; bases with no gene match: 4. Germline V gene lookup returns CDR1 MNHNY and CDR2 SVGAGI (reference sequence).

The count of this clone is one. The gene calls are TRBV4-1 and TRBJ1-4, with D hard to call. CDR1 is MGHRA, CDR2 YSYEKL, per germline. The CDR3 is made up of 19 amino acids. V lost 1 base, J lost 0 bases, and 18 bases lay in between. This chain's CDR3 is CASSQGFSGILTTNEKLFF. The CDR3 DNA sequence: TGCGCCAGCAGCCAAGGATTTTCCGGGATATTAACAACTAATGAAAAACTGTTTTTT.

V is TRBV7-9 and J is TRBJ2-3; D gene unclear. The CDR3 extends over 14 amino acids. V was trimmed by 1 base and J by 5 bases, leaving 10 bases between them. Germline CDR1 SEHNR, CDR2 FQNEAQ (reference sequence). The CDR3 loop is CASSLGGDGDTQYF. DNA of the CDR3: TGTGCCAGCAGCTTAGGCGGAGATGGAGATACGCAGTATTTT.

In this sample, this clone turned up once. This chain uses TRBV6-5 with TRBJ2-1; 7 bases line up with TRBD2. The CDR3 totals 15 residues. CDR1 MNHEY and CDR2 SVGAGI come from the germline V gene. The trim removed 5 bases at V and 8 bases at J, leaving 12 bases unmatched. The CDR3 protein is CASSKLREARDEQFF. DNA for the CDR3: TGTGCCAGCAGTAAGCTACGGGAGGCGAGAGATGAGCAGTTCTTC.

This chain links TRBV5-1 with TRBJ2-2; 10 nucleotides match TRBD2. Germline V gene lookup returns CDR1 SGHRS and CDR2 YFSETQ. The CDR3 spans 15 residues. V lost 4 bases to trimming and J lost 3 bases; unmatched junction nucleotides: 3. The CDR3 bases are TGCGCCAGCAGCCTAGCGGGAGAGGACACCGGGGAGCTGTTTTTT. Amino acid sequence: CASSLAGEDTGELFF.

The chain combines TRBV6-1 with TRBJ2-1; 10 positions match TRBD1. Germline CDR1 is MNHNS and CDR2 is SASEGT. The CDR3 runs to 15 residues. V trimming: 6 bases; J trimming: 6 bases; junction bases outside the gene matches: 8. This chain's CDR3 is CASSRGQGEFNEQFF. The CDR3 nucleotides read TGTGCCAGCAGCCGAGGACAGGGGGAGTTCAATGAGCAGTTCTTC.

The CDR3 loop is CASSSEDSLSTDTQYF. The CDR3 nucleotides read TGCGCCAGCAGCTCAGAAGACAGCTTAAGCACAGATACGCAGTATTTT. The chain uses TRBV5-1 and TRBJ2-3; D is perhaps TRBD1 (5 bases). Germline lookup yields CDR1 SGHRS and CDR2 YFSETQ. The CDR3 is made up of 16 amino acids. V was shortened by 3 bases and J by 0 bases, with 14 bases between the two germline ends.